The T cell receptor beta chain described here comes from a study of spatial heterogeneity in lung cancer. Broader study findings: Relative to follow-up, resection was when ubiquitous expanded tumor TCRs appeared more in blood.

This clonotype has a handful of counts. Its specificity is not known. Time point in this sample: sample taken at primary tumor resection. Without sorting, whole RNA was sequenced from tumor, nontumor lung or frozen PBMC. Germline assignment: CDR1 DFQATT and CDR2 SNEGSKA (reference sequence). The CDR3 extends over 14 amino acids. V dropped 5 bases and J dropped 0; count of bases not matched to a gene: 2. TCR cDNA molecules were tagged individually, and each one carried a unique molecular identifier. One entry per CDR3 protein results from TCRdb running MiXCR on the 5' RACE reads. This sample carries 49,000 or so distinct CDR3 sequences, 12% of them seen once, and the ten largest clones take roughly 45%.

The TCR sequence derives from a female donor with early-stage non-small cell lung cancer. The chain joins TRBV20-1 to TRBJ1-1; TRBD1 aligns across 11 bases. The sample consisted of PBMCs, taken at surgery. The CDR3, as DNA: TGCAGTGCTTGGGACAGGGGGATGAACACTGAAGCTTTCTTT. It codes for CSAWDRGMNTEAFF.